The 10 T cell receptor beta chains listed next were all sequenced from one sample in a study of low-dose radiotherapy and immunotherapy resistance in tumors. The time point denotes: after trial treatment. Treatment here: LDRT plus nivolumab, ipilimumab, low-dose cyclophosphamide and aspirin (RACIN trial). TCR amplification used roughly 21 PCR cycles, a constant-region primer and a V-primer adapter. TCRdb passed the reads through MiXCR, listing each CDR3 protein once. The sample has approximately 52,000 distinct CDR3 sequences; 33% are singletons. The sample in question was PBMCs, obtained after low-dose radiotherapy plus immunotherapy. These receptors all come from a male donor with rectosigmoid adenocarcinoma.

The J gene is TRBJ2-1, the V gene TRBV20-1; 10 positions agree with TRBD1. J gave up 9 bases and V 3 bases, and 8 bases lay outside the gene matches. CDR1 and CDR2 from the germline V gene are DFQATT and SNEGSKA (reference sequence). There are 14 residues in the CDR3. CDR3 loop: CSASGTGAGGEQFF. Written as DNA, the CDR3 is TGCAGTGCTAGCGGGACAGGGGCCGGAGGTGAGCAGTTCTTC.

This clonotype was counted at least ten times. V and J are TRBV6-2 or TRBV6-3 and TRBJ2-2; D is uncertain. Germline-derived CDR1 and CDR2 are MNHEY and SVGEGT. CDR3 length: 13 residues. V was trimmed by 3 bases and J by 10 bases, leaving 12 bases between them. As DNA, the CDR3 is TGTGCCAGCAGTTATGACCCGGCCGAGGAGCTGTTTTTT. Translating it yields CASSYDPAEELFF.

The chain joins TRBV20-1 to TRBJ2-1; 8 bases match TRBD2. Per the germline V gene, CDR1 is DFQATT and CDR2 is SNEGSKA (reference sequence). V was pared by 3 bases and J by 6 bases, with 10 bases of the junction left unmatched. The CDR3 has 15 amino acids. The CDR3 sequence: CSARVAGGGVNEQFF. The CDR3 region has the DNA TGCAGTGCTAGGGTGGCGGGAGGAGGGGTCAATGAGCAGTTCTTC.

This clonotype was found many times. This chain uses TRBV9 with TRBJ2-1; 16 nucleotides agree with TRBD2. Per germline, CDR1 SGDLS and CDR2 YYNGEE. The CDR3 consists of 18 residues. Trimming removed 4 bases from V and 4 bases from J; junction bases left unmatched: 8. Here the CDR3 reads CASSLGLAGGHWYNEQFF. In nucleotides, the CDR3 is TGTGCCAGCAGCCTGGGACTAGCGGGGGGGCATTGGTACAATGAGCAGTTCTTC.

This clonotype appeared a few times. The chain couples TRBV5-1 to TRBJ2-3; 7 nucleotides line up with TRBD1. The CDR3 runs 15 residues. V lost 0 bases to trimming and J lost 2 bases; unmatched junction nucleotides: 3. Germline V lookup: CDR1 SGHRS, CDR2 YFSETQ. This CDR3 reads CASSLAGQPTDTQYF. Written as DNA, the CDR3 is TGCGCCAGCAGCTTGGCGGGACAGCCCACAGATACGCAGTATTTT.

This clonotype was picked up many times. The CDR3 is CASSQPRESTGELFF. The CDR3 DNA is TGCGCCAGCAGCCAACCCAGGGAGAGCACCGGGGAGCTGTTTTTT. This chain joins TRBV4-1 and TRBJ2-2; D is perhaps TRBD1 or TRBD2 (5 bases each). Deletions cut 2 bases from V and 4 bases from J, with 11 bases between. CDR3 length: 15 residues. Germline V lookup: CDR1 MGHRA, CDR2 YSYEKL.

This clonotype was recorded many times. The chain carries TRBV12-2 and TRBJ2-3; TRBD1 was called by the table and not checked on the DNA. TRBV12-2 is flagged as a pseudogene. CDR3 length equals 14 residues. The CDR3 DNA follows: TGTGCAAGTCGCTTGATCGGGGGACGAGATACGCAGTATTTT. It translates to CASRLIGGRDTQYF.

With regard to this clonotype: A far larger clone is only one base removed, so a read error is likely. V gene TRBV5-6 combines with J gene TRBJ2-5; D remains unclear. V was clipped by 5 bases and J by 0 bases, with 5 bases between them. There are 12 residues in the CDR3. Germline V CDR1 and CDR2: SGHDT, YYEEEE. The CDR3 DNA reads as TGTGCCAGCAGACCGTACCAAGAGACCCAGTACTTC. Amino acids: CASRPYQETQYF.

By share of the sample, this clonotype is medium-sized. The chain recombines TRBV5-4 with TRBJ2-1; D is uncertain. The CDR3 has 14 amino acids. Trimming removed 0 bases at V and 6 bases at J, with 10 bases between. CDR1 SGHNT and CDR2 YYREEE come from the germline V gene (reference sequence). The DNA of the CDR3 is TGTGCCAGCAGCTTGGCCGGGTCCCGCAATGAGCAGTTCTTC. Translating gives CASSLAGSRNEQFF.

This clonotype has at least ten counts. J is TRBJ1-2 and V is TRBV4-2, with 7 nucleotides matching TRBD1. The CDR3 has 14 residues. V lost 3 bases to trimming and J lost 2 bases; unmatched junction nucleotides: 3. CDR1 and CDR2 (germline): LGHNA, YNFKEQ. The CDR3 region has the DNA TGTGCCAGCAGCCAGGGGGGACAGAACTATGGCTACACCTTC. This sequence encodes CASSQGGQNYGYTF.